A single sample is the source of the 22 T cell receptor beta chains below, sequenced in a study of blood T cells in healthy people across ages. With a J-beta primer mix and a sample-barcoded 5' primer, a second PCR ran about 6 to 11 cycles. TCRdb used MiXCR to reprocess the 5' RACE reads, holding one entry per CDR3 protein. Here the sample spans about 900,000 distinct CDR3 sequences, 48% being singletons. The sequenced sample consisted of blood. The receptors come from a man aged 25 to 40 in good health.

The table lists this clonotype with many counts. This chain uses TRBV7-2 with TRBJ2-5; D unclear. V lost 1 base to trimming and J lost 0 bases, with 12 bases between them. Germline CDR1 and CDR2: SGHTA and FQGNSA. This CDR3 contains 16 residues. In DNA, the CDR3 is TGTGCCAGCAGCTTAGTTCGGGCGTCCAACCAAGAGACCCAGTACTTC. It is translated as CASSLVRASNQETQYF.

The chain uses TRBV18 and TRBJ2-6; D is possibly TRBD1 (5 bases). Trimming removed 0 bases at V and 2 bases at J, with 8 bases between. The germline gives CDR1 KGHSH, CDR2 LQKENI. The CDR3 covers 16 residues. The CDR3 spells CASSPPQVTGANVLTF. The CDR3 DNA sequence: TGTGCCAGCTCACCACCACAGGTGACTGGGGCCAACGTCCTGACTTTC.

V usage is TRBV11-2 and J usage is TRBJ2-7, with D hard to call. V was pared by 10 bases and J by 1 base, with 11 bases between. The V gene's germline CDR1 is SGHAT and CDR2 FQNNGV. The CDR3 is made up of 12 amino acids. CDR3: CATSLGSYEQYF. As DNA, the CDR3 is TGTGCCACCTCGCTTGGGTCCTACGAGCAGTACTTC.

The chain employs TRBV7-2 and TRBJ2-1, with 8 nucleotides matching TRBD1. The DNA end is more similar to TRBJ2-7, so the J call may be wrong. The CDR3 spans 16 residues. In germline, CDR1 is SGHTA, CDR2 FQGNSA. The CDR3 reads CASSWVTGGTYNEQYF. CDR3 nucleotide sequence: TGTGCCAGCAGTTGGGTAACAGGGGGGACTTACAATGAGCAGTACTTC.

This clonotype was seen ten or more times. This chain connects TRBV4-1 to TRBJ2-1, with D perhaps matching TRBD1 (5 bases). Per germline, CDR1 MGHRA and CDR2 YSYEKL. V dropped 4 bases and J dropped 0 bases, with 13 bases sitting between them. CDR3 length equals 16 residues. CDR3 bases: TGCGCCAGCAGCCCCTGGACACGAAGCTCCTACAATGAGCAGTTCTTC. It encodes CASSPWTRSSYNEQFF.

In its sample, this clonotype was seen a few times. CDR3: CASSSLFGYTF. The CDR3 DNA is TGTGCCAGCAGCTCCTTGTTTGGCTACACCTTC. This chain uses TRBV12-3 or TRBV12-4 with TRBJ1-2; D gene uncertain. The V end lost 6 bases, the J end lost 7 bases, and 9 bases lay between the germline ends. The CDR3 covers 11 residues.

The chain employs TRBV10-3 and TRBJ2-1; TRBD1 aligns across 8 bases. The ends lost 5 bases at V and 5 bases at J; junction bases unmatched: 11. Germline V gene data show CDR1 as ENHRY and CDR2 as SYGVKD. This CDR3 comprises 16 residues. This chain's CDR3 is CAISHLDRGQNNEQFF. The CDR3 DNA follows: TGTGCCATCAGTCATCTTGACAGGGGCCAAAACAATGAGCAGTTCTTC.

The chain employs TRBV12-3 or TRBV12-4 and TRBJ1-5; 7 positions agree with TRBD1. With V trimmed by 7 bases and J by 7 bases, 7 bases remained unmatched. The CDR3 length is 13 residues. The CDR3 DNA reads as TGTGCCAGCACCCAGGGGGGTTCCCAGCCCCAGCATTTT. Translating gives CASTQGGSQPQHF.

The V and J genes are TRBV5-1 and TRBJ1-5; D may be TRBD1 (5 bases). Germline CDR1 SGHRS, CDR2 YFSETQ. V was trimmed by 4 bases and J by 3 bases, leaving 11 bases between them. The CDR3 has 14 amino acids. CDR3 coding DNA: TGCGCCAGCAGCGAGGGACGGGACAATCAGCCCCAGCATTTT. This gives the protein CASSEGRDNQPQHF.

CDR3 residues: CASSLGVDTSDTQYF. The CDR3 bases are TGCGCCAGCAGCTTGGGGGTAGACACCTCAGATACGCAGTATTTT. The genes are TRBV5-1 and TRBJ2-3; D gene uncertain. The CDR3 length is 15 residues. Trimming pared 0 bases from V and 4 bases from J, leaving 12 bases between. Germline V gene data show CDR1 as SGHRS and CDR2 as YFSETQ.

The V call is TRBV12-3 or TRBV12-4, the J call TRBJ1-5; 7 bases line up with TRBD1. The V gene end was trimmed by 4 bases and the J gene end by 6 bases; junction bases not matched to a gene: 9. The CDR3 has 15 residues. The CDR3 nucleotides read TGTGCCAGCAGTTCGGGTAGGGGGCAAGGTCAGCCCCAGCATTTT. Translation: CASSSGRGQGQPQHF.

The V and J genes are TRBV5-1 and TRBJ2-1; D ambiguous. The V gene's germline CDR1 is SGHRS and CDR2 YFSETQ. V was clipped by 8 bases and J by 5 bases, with 14 bases between them. This CDR3 region has 13 residues. The CDR3 nucleotides are TGCGCCAGTGGGCGTCCACCGAACAATGAGCAGTTCTTC. This encodes CASGRPPNNEQFF.

This chain joins TRBV6-1 and TRBJ2-5; 11 nucleotides align to TRBD2. The CDR3 is 16 amino acids. Germline loops: CDR1 MNHNS, CDR2 SASEGT. V shed 6 bases and J 5 bases; nucleotides not matched to a gene: 11. CDR3 in DNA: TGTGCCAGCAGACCTACTAGCGGGAGTACTGAGGAGACCCAGTACTTC. It translates to CASRPTSGSTEETQYF.

V gene TRBV5-8 combines with J gene TRBJ2-1, with 10 bases matching TRBD2. The CDR3 is 15 residues long. Germline CDR1 reads SGHTS; CDR2 reads YDEGEE. The V segment lost 4 bases and the J segment 7 bases; nucleotides outside the gene matches: 8. CDR3 DNA: TGTGCCAGCAGCCTACTAGCGGGGTCAACTAATGAGCAGTTCTTC. Its translation: CASSLLAGSTNEQFF.

This clonotype was seen a few times. The genes are TRBV12-3 or TRBV12-4 and TRBJ2-5; 8 positions agree with TRBD2. CDR3 size: 13 residues. The J segment lost 3 bases and the V segment lost 7 bases, leaving 4 bases of the junction unmatched. CDR3 sequence reads: CASTAGGKETQYF. The CDR3 DNA follows: TGTGCCAGCACGGCGGGGGGAAAAGAGACCCAGTACTTC.

The chain employs TRBV9 and TRBJ1-4; TRBD1 might be the D (6 bases). Per the germline V gene, CDR1 is SGDLS and CDR2 is YYNGEE. V dropped 4 bases and J dropped 0 bases, with 13 bases sitting between them. The CDR3 has 16 amino acids. CDR3: CASSSSQGTTNEKLFF. The CDR3 nucleotides are TGTGCCAGCAGCTCGTCACAGGGAACAACTAATGAAAAACTGTTTTTT. Supplemented by reference TRBV9 and TRBJ1-4, the full variable domain reads DSGVTQTPKHLITATGQRVTLRCSPRSGDLSVYWYQQSLDQGLQFLIQYYNGEERAKGNILERFSAQQFPDLHSELNLSSLELGDSALYFCASSSSQGTTNEKLFFGSGTQLSVL.

This clonotype was counted a few times. This rearrangement joins TRBV3-1 to TRBJ2-7; either TRBD1 or TRBD2 may fit D (5 bases each). Germline CDR1 and CDR2: LGHDT and YNNKEL (reference sequence). V lost 7 bases, J lost 3 bases, and 19 bases lay in between. The CDR3 length is 15 residues. DNA for the CDR3: TGTGCCAGCAACTACCGGGGCCTCGAGGGCTACGAGCAGTACTTC. Translating it yields CASNYRGLEGYEQYF.

As concerns this clonotype: A far larger clone is one base from this, pointing to a likely read error. The chain combines TRBV12-3 or TRBV12-4 with TRBJ2-1, with D maybe TRBD2 (6 bases). The germline V and J ends were trimmed by 1 base and 13 bases, with 11 bases remaining between them. The CDR3 extends over 12 amino acids. In nucleotides, the CDR3 is TGTGCCAGCAGTTTAGGGGGGGAGACCCAGTTCTTC. Translation: CASSLGGETQFF.

The V and J genes are TRBV19 and TRBJ2-5, with D tentatively TRBD1 (6 bases). This CDR3 spans 14 amino acids. V shed 9 bases and J shed 1 base, with 15 bases lying between them. From germline, CDR1 is LNHDA and CDR2 SQIVND (reference sequence). DNA for the CDR3: TGTGCCAGCAGGGACAATCCTGGCCAAGAGACCCAGTACTTC. Translation: CASRDNPGQETQYF.

This clonotype occurred a few times. The V and J genes are TRBV6-5 and TRBJ1-2, with TRBD1 identical over 11 bases. The CDR3 runs 17 residues. V gave up 4 bases and J gave up 3 bases; unmatched junction bases: 10. The V gene's germline CDR1 is MNHEY and CDR2 SVGAGI. The CDR3 nucleotides read TGTGCCAGCAGTTCCACGGACAGGGGGCAGGGAGACTATGGCTACACCTTC. Protein sequence: CASSSTDRGQGDYGYTF.

There are a few counts of this clonotype. The V and J genes are TRBV15 and TRBJ2-3, with 7 nucleotides matching TRBD1. V was clipped by 0 bases and J by 4 bases; unmatched bases: 10. CDR1 and CDR2 from the germline V gene are LNHNV and YYDKDF (reference sequence). This CDR3 is 17 amino acids long. Written as DNA, the CDR3 is TGTGCCACCAGCAGAGATAAGGGGGCGTCTTTCGCAGATACGCAGTATTTT. Translation: CATSRDKGASFADTQYF.

V usage is TRBV2 and J usage is TRBJ1-4; D is ambiguous. This CDR3 is built from 14 residues. The germline V gene has CDR1 SNHLY and CDR2 FYNNEI. V lost 8 bases and J lost 7, with 17 bases in between. The CDR3 region has the DNA TGTGCCAGCTCGGGCGGGAATCCGGGTGAAAAACTGTTTTTT. It codes for CASSGGNPGEKLFF.